The entry that follows covers one TCR beta chain sequence. Its antigen remains unknown. These data originate in a study of T-cell reconstitution after alpha-beta-depleted transplantation in children. Whole-study findings and limits: One year after transplant, T-cell counts and diversity came mostly from newly produced T cells. Expanded graft clones numbering several hundred reportedly gave rise to alpha-beta T cells about two months after transplant. Surviving recipient T cells and intrathymic progenitors accounted for some patients' high TCRbeta diversity at day 60.

Unique molecular identifiers were incorporated during preparation of the TCRbeta library. TCRdb independently ran MiXCR on the PCR reads; one entry per CDR3 protein. The data hold hundreds of thousands of distinct CDR3 sequences, with about 12% observed a single time. This CDR3 is built from 15 residues. Trimming stripped 5 bases from V and 5 bases from J, with 17 bases between. CDR1 is SEHNR and CDR2 is FQNEAQ in the germline V gene (reference sequence). This TCR was recovered from a girl aged 2-10 years with congenital amegakaryocytic thrombocytopenia, due to receive a stem cell transplant. The starting material was PBMCs, obtained before TCRalphabeta/CD19-depleted stem cell transplant. The V and J genes are TRBV7-9 and TRBJ2-3; D is unresolved. CDR3 nucleotides: TGTGCCAGCAGCCTTCGGTTGGAGCGTCAAGATACGCAGTATTTT. Translation gives CASSLRLERQDTQYF.